The rows below give T cell receptor beta chains drawn from one sample of a study of blood T cell repertoires in COVID-19. This table comes from immunoSEQ multiplex PCR, and its TCRdb copy is limited to in-frame clones, with some not included. This sample has about 210,000 clones, with about four fifths found just once. Sequencing was performed on peripheral blood. These receptors came from a man aged 55 to 69 with acute or convalescent COVID-19. CDR3s include the opening cysteine and the closing phenylalanine or tryptophan. The order of the fields is J gene, D gene, V gene, clone size, CDR3 protein, CDR3 DNA. A D gene is named only where the DNA matches it firmly. Clone size is not always given. Where it is, it says once, few, many or a class for expanded clones.

>TRBJ2-1|-|TRBV3-1/TRBV3-2|-
CASSPHSNEQFF
TGTGCCAGCAGCCCGCATAGCAATGAGCAGTTCTTC
>TRBJ1-1|TRBD1|TRBV19|-
CASSRTGNMDEAFF
TGTGCCAGTAGTAGGACAGGGAACATGGATGAAGCTTTCTTT
>TRBJ2-5|-|TRBV20-1|-
CSAPDQETQYF
TGCAGTGCGCCGGACCAAGAGACCCAGTACTTC
>TRBJ2-1|TRBD2|TRBV14|-
CASSLLTSGSYNEQFF
TGTGCCAGCAGCCTCTTAACTAGCGGGAGCTACAATGAGCAGTTCTTC
>TRBJ1-6|-|TRBV6-5|-
CASSTSGALDSPLHF
TGTGCCAGCAGTACTTCAGGGGCCTTAGATTCACCCCTCCACTTT
>TRBJ2-4|TRBD1|TRBV4-1|-
CASSQGGRGRRGIGNIQYF
TGCGCCAGCAGCCAAGGGGGTAGGGGGCGCAGGGGAATCGGAAACATTCAGTACTTC
>TRBJ2-3|TRBD2|TRBV28|-
CASSSSGLAGVWADTQYF
TGTGCCAGCAGTTCCTCCGGACTAGCGGGAGTTTGGGCAGATACGCAGTATTTT
>TRBJ2-2|TRBD2|TRBV7-3|-
CASSLMASGATGELFF
TGTGCCAGCAGCTTAATGGCTAGCGGAGCCACCGGGGAGCTGTTTTTT
>TRBJ2-1|TRBD2|TRBV15|-
CATSRADSLAGGIGQFF
TGTGCCACCAGCAGAGCGGATTCACTAGCGGGAGGAATCGGGCAGTTCTTC
>TRBJ2-2|TRBD2|TRBV5-1|-
CASSLRAGGPSGTGELFF
TGCGCCAGCAGCTTGAGGGCGGGAGGGCCGAGTGGCACCGGGGAGCTGTTTTTT
>TRBJ2-3|-|TRBV20-1|-
CSAERDTQYF
TGCAGTGCGGAGAGGGATACGCAGTATTTT
>TRBJ2-3|-|TRBV10-3|-
CAITHPNTDTQYF
TGTGCCATCACCCATCCAAACACAGATACGCAGTATTTT
>TRBJ2-1|-|TRBV7-2|-
CASSPVVMSGPYNEQFF
TGTGCCAGCAGCCCCGTGGTCATGAGCGGGCCCTACAATGAGCAGTTCTTC
>TRBJ2-1|-|TRBV5-1|-
CASSLVPGSHNEQFF
TGCGCCAGCAGCTTGGTACCGGGGTCCCACAATGAGCAGTTCTTC
>TRBJ2-1|TRBD1|TRBV9|-
CASSTQTGGRGEQFF
TGTGCCAGCAGCACGCAGACAGGGGGGCGAGGTGAGCAGTTCTTC
>TRBJ2-1|TRBD2|TRBV7-3|-
CASSLLGLAAYNEQFF
TGTGCCAGCAGCTTACTGGGACTAGCGGCCTACAATGAGCAGTTCTTC
>TRBJ2-3|-|TRBV4-1|-
CASSPSGTTDTQYF
TGCGCCAGCAGCCCCAGCGGCACCACAGATACGCAGTATTTT
>TRBJ1-2|-|TRBV18|few
CASSLMDNTHYGYTF
TGTGCCAGCTCACTTATGGACAACACCCACTATGGCTACACCTTC
>TRBJ1-5|-|TRBV19|-
CASSISAGARNNQPQHF
TGTGCCAGTAGTATAAGTGCAGGGGCGAGAAACAATCAGCCCCAGCATTTT
>TRBJ1-2|TRBD1|TRBV5-1|-
CASSLGQGGYGYTF
TGCGCCAGCAGCTTGGGGCAGGGGGGCTATGGCTACACCTTC
>TRBJ2-7|TRBD2|TRBV24-1|once
CATSDPGTSVHEQYF
TGTGCCACCAGTGACCCCGGGACTAGCGTCCACGAGCAGTACTTC
>TRBJ2-1|TRBD2|TRBV3-1/TRBV3-2|few
CASSRTRSITYNEQFF
TGTGCCAGCAGCCGGACTAGGTCAATCACATACAATGAGCAGTTCTTC